This T cell receptor (beta chain) was sequenced during a study of PD-1 blockade in mismatch repair-deficient tumors. Study context: Patients had approximately 12 mismatch repair-deficient cancer types, all previously treated and progressing.

The time point is: approximately 11-day in vitro stimulation with candidate neoantigen peptide 2. A no-peptide control culture served as baseline for clone fold changes. This CDR3 spans 16 amino acids. V lost 0 bases and J lost 4; bases outside the gene matches: 6. Germline values: CDR1 LGHNA, CDR2 YNFKEQ. Profiling relied on immunoSEQ multiplex PCR, and the TCRdb table lists in-frame clones only, not all of them. This sample has about 9,800 clones, with 70% to 90% found just once. This clone was found a few times. Antigen specificity is unknown. The specimen comprised cells cultured in vitro, sampled from a patient treated with pembrolizumab. The receptor was isolated from an adult with mismatch repair-deficient cancer. This chain connects TRBV4-2 to TRBJ2-7, with TRBD2 matching over 10 bases. CDR3 residues: CASSQDKREGRYEQYF. For the CDR3, the DNA is TGTGCCAGCAGCCAAGATAAGCGGGAGGGCCGATACGAGCAGTACTTC.